This T cell receptor beta chain was sequenced for a study of CD8 T cells in Susac syndrome. General study findings and limits: The study recognized that its TCR sequencing and HLA analysis covered a relatively small number of individuals.

About this clonotype itself: The antigen remains unidentified.

Sequencing targeted TCR beta in blood CD8+ and CD4+ T cells. An input of about 0.5 to 1 ug of RNA was subjected to reverse transcription using random hexamers. immunoSEQ multiplex PCR amplified TCR beta CDR3 across 54 Vbeta, 13 Jbeta. A single record per CDR3 protein comes from TCRdb applying MiXCR to the immunoSEQ multiplex PCR reads. The sample yields 100,000 to 150,000 distinct CDR3 sequences, over 90% seen once. CDR1 ENHRY and CDR2 SYGVKD come from the germline V gene. The V end was cut by 4 bases, the J end by 6 bases, with 13 bases between. The CDR3 spans 14 residues. This chain links TRBV10-3 with TRBJ1-5; tentatively, D is TRBD1 (5 bases). The receptor comes from a human donor in good health. Sequenced material: CD4+ T cells from PBMCs. This CDR3 reads CAISGSGPSQPQHF. The CDR3 nucleotides are TGTGCCATCAGTGGATCAGGGCCTTCTCAGCCCCAGCATTTT.